This T cell receptor beta chain was sequenced for a study of blood T cell repertoires in COVID-19. Germline V gene lookup returns CDR1 SGHRS and CDR2 YFSETQ. Between the trimmed V and J ends, which lost 4 bases and 6 bases, there was a span of 20 bases. This CDR3 is 15 amino acids long. This table comes from immunoSEQ multiplex PCR, and its TCRdb copy is limited to in-frame clones, with some not included. The data show some 99,000 clones, 85% to 90% seen once. The sequence was obtained from a human donor in a cohort sampled during active COVID-19. This chain uses TRBV5-1 with TRBJ2-7, with TRBD2 as a possible D gene (5 bases). Input material: peripheral blood. The CDR3 coding sequence is TGCGCCAGCAGCCCGGCCCAAGCGGTGCAATCCGAGCAGTACTTC. Protein: CASSPAQAVQSEQYF.